These T cell receptor beta chains were read from a single sample in a study of shared clonotypes between healthy human individuals. This table comes from immunoSEQ multiplex PCR, and its TCRdb copy is limited to in-frame clones, with some not included. The sample has about 750,000 clones, around 92% seen once. What was sequenced was naive CD8+ T cells sorted from blood. The receptors were gathered from a man younger than 45 in good health. Both conserved end residues are part of each CDR3. Fields, in order: clone size, J gene, V gene, D gene, CDR3 DNA, CDR3 protein. The D gene is left open where the match is weak. Clone size is shown for a subset of rows, as once, few, many or a class of expanded clone.

NA TRBJ2-7 TRBV6-1 NA TGTGCCAGTCGGGACCTGAGCTCCTACGAGCAGTACTTC CASRDLSSYEQYF
NA TRBJ1-2 TRBV9 NA TGTGCCAGCAGCGTAAGGGAGTTC CASSVREF
NA TRBJ2-5 TRBV11-2 NA TGTGCCAGCAGCTTGGTGGGGGAGACCCAGTACTTC CASSLVGETQYF
NA TRBJ1-5 TRBV27 TRBD1 TGTGCCAGCAGTTCCGACAGGGGCGGGCGGATGAGCAATCAGCCCCAGCATTTT CASSSDRGGRMSNQPQHF
NA TRBJ2-1 TRBV13 NA TGTGCCAGCAGCTTAGATTCCCACAATGAGCAGTTCTTC CASSLDSHNEQFF
NA TRBJ1-4 TRBV4-3 NA TGCGCCAGCAGCCAAGACGCAGCAACTAATGAAAAACTGTTTTTT CASSQDAATNEKLFF
once TRBJ2-3 TRBV7-9 NA TGTGCCAGCAATGGGGATACGCAGTATTTT CASNGDTQYF
NA TRBJ1-5 TRBV21-1 NA TGTGCCAGCAGCTTCCCTCTTTATTGGAGAGATCAGCCCCAGCATTTT CASSFPLYWRDQPQHF
NA TRBJ2-5 TRBV25-1 NA TGTGCCAGCAGTGAAGCCGAAAAGGGGACGGGAGTAGGGGAGACCCAGTACTTC CASSEAEKGTGVGETQYF
NA TRBJ2-7 TRBV10-3 TRBD1 TGTGCCATCAGTGAGTTGGGACAGGGGTACTACGAGCAGTACTTC CAISELGQGYYEQYF
NA TRBJ2-7 TRBV28 TRBD1 TGTGCCAGCAGTGCACCTACCGGGACAGGGGCGCCCGAGGAGTACTTC CASSAPTGTGAPEEYF
few TRBJ2-7 TRBV6-5 TRBD1 TGTGCCAGCAGTTCCCCCCGACAGGGGGACGACGAGCAGTACTTC CASSSPRQGDDEQYF
NA TRBJ1-2 TRBV15 NA TGTGCCACCAGCAGAGATGCGGGCGATAAGGTCTATGGCTACACCTTC CATSRDAGDKVYGYTF
NA TRBJ2-7 TRBV7-6 NA TGTGCCAGCAGCTATCGTGGGGAGGAGCAGTACTTC CASSYRGEEQYF
NA TRBJ1-2 TRBV7-2 TRBD1 TGTGCCAGCAGCCGCCGGGACAGACTCTATGGCTACACCTTC CASSRRDRLYGYTF
NA TRBJ2-7 TRBV7-2 TRBD2 TGTGCCAGCAGCTTCCCTAGCGGGAGGCTCTCCTACGAGCAGTACTTC CASSFPSGRLSYEQYF
NA TRBJ1-1 TRBV12-5 TRBD1 TGTGCTAGTGGTTCGAGCGGGACAGGGTGGGTTCAAAACACTGAAGCTTTCTTT CASGSSGTGWVQNTEAFF
NA TRBJ2-7 TRBV7-2 NA TGTGCCAGCAGCTTAGCGAGGGACCCTCCCTCCTACGAGCAGTACTTC CASSLARDPPSYEQYF
NA TRBJ2-3 TRBV9 NA TGTGCCAGCAGCGTAGGTGGGGGAGGTCGGTCGGATACGCAGTATTTT CASSVGGGGRSDTQYF
NA TRBJ2-3 TRBV29-1 TRBD2 TGCAGCGTTGATGGATTATGGAGTAGCGGGAGTACAGATACGCAGTATTTT CSVDGLWSSGSTDTQYF
NA TRBJ2-3 TRBV15 NA TGTGCCACCAGCAGAGGAGGAGCGGGCGTTAGCACAGATACGCAGTATTTT CATSRGGAGVSTDTQYF
once TRBJ2-7 TRBV9 TRBD1 TGTGCCAGCAGCGTAGATGGTCGGAGACAGGGGTGCCACGAGCAGTACTTC CASSVDGRRQGCHEQYF
NA TRBJ2-1 TRBV10-3 NA TGTGCCATCAGTGAGCTGGAAACCACCTACAATGAGCAGTTCTTC CAISELETTYNEQFF
NA TRBJ1-5 TRBV7-2 NA TGTGCCAGCAGCTTATGGGGGGGGCAGCCCCAGCATTTT CASSLWGGQPQHF
few TRBJ2-5 TRBV11-2 NA TGTGCCAGCAGCTTAACGGGGGACCGCCCAGGGACCCAGTACTTC CASSLTGDRPGTQYF